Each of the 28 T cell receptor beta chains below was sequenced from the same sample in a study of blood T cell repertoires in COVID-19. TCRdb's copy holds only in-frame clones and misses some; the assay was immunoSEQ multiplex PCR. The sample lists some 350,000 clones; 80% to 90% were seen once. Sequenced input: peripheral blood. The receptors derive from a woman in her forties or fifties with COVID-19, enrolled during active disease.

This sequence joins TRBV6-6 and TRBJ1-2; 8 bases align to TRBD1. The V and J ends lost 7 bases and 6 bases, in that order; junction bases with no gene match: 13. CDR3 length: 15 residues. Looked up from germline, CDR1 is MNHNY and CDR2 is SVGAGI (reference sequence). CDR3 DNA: TGTGCCAGCATTCTGGGGTCTCGGGACAGGAATGGCTACACCTTC. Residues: CASILGSRDRNGYTF.

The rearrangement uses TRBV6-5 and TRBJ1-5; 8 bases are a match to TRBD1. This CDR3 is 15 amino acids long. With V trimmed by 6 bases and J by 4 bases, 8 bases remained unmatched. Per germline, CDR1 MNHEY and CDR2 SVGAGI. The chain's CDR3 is CASRTDRGINQPQHF. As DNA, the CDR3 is TGTGCCAGCAGGACAGACAGGGGAATAAATCAGCCCCAGCATTTT.

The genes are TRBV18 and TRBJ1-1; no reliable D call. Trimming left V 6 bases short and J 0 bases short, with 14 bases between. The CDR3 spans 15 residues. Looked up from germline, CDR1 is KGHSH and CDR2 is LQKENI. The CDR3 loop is CASSPDLYLNTEAFF. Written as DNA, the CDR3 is TGTGCCAGCTCGCCTGACTTGTATTTGAACACTGAAGCTTTCTTT.

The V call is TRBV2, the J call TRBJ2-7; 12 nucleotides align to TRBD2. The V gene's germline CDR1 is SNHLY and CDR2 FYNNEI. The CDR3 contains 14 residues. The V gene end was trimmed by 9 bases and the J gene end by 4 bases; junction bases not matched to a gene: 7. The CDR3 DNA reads TGTGCCAGGTCGACTAGCGGGAGCTCATACGAGCAGTACTTC. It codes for CARSTSGSSYEQYF. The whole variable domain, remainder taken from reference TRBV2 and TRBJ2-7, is EPEVTQTPSHQVTQMGQEVILRCVPISNHLYFYWYRQILGQKVEFLVSFYNNEISEKSEIFDDQFSVERPDGSNFTLKIRSTKLEDSAMYFCARSTSGSSYEQYFGPGTRLTVT.

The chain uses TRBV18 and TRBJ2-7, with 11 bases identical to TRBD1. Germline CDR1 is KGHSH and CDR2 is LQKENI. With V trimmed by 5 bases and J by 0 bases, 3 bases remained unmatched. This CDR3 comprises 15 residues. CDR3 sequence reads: CASSSGTGGSYEQYF. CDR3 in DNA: TGTGCCAGCTCATCCGGGACAGGGGGCTCCTACGAGCAGTACTTC.

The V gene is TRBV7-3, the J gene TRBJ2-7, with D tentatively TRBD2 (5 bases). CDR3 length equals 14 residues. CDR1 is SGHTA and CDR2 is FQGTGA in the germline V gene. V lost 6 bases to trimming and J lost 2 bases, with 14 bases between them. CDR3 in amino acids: CASSPHSDTYEQYF. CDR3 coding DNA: TGTGCCAGCAGTCCCCATAGCGATACCTACGAGCAGTACTTC.

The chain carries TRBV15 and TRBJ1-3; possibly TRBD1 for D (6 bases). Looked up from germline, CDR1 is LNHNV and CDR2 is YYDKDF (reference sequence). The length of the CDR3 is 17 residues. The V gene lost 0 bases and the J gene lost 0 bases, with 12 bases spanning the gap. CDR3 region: CATSRDRTATSGNTIYF. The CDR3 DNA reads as TGTGCCACCAGCAGAGATCGGACAGCCACCTCTGGAAACACCATATATTTT.

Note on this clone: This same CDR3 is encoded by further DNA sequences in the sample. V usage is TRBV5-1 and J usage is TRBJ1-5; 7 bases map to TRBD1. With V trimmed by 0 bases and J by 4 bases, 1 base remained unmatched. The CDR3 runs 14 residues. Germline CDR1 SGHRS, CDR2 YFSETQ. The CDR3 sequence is CASSLDRGNQPQHF. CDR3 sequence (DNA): TGCGCCAGCAGCTTGGACAGGGGAAATCAGCCCCAGCATTTT.

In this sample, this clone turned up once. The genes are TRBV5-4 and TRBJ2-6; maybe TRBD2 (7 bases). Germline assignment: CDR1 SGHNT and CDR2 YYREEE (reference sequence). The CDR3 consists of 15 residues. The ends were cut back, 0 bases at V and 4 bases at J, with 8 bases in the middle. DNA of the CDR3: TGTGCCAGCAGCTTGGCGGGGGGCGGGGCCAACGTCCTGACTTTC. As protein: CASSLAGGGANVLTF.

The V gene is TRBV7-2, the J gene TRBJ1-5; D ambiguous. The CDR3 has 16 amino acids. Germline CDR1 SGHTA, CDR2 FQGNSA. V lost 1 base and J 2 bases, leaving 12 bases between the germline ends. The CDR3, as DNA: TGTGCCAGCAGCTTAGGGGCGGGTTCGGGCAATCAGCCCCAGCATTTT. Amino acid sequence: CASSLGAGSGNQPQHF.

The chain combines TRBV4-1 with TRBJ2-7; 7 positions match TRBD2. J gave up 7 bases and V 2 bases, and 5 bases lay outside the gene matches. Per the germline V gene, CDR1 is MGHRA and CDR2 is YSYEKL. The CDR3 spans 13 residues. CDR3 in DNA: TGCGCCAGCAGCCAAATATTGGGAGGGGAGCAGTACTTC. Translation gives CASSQILGGEQYF.

This CDR3 is CASSYWRGDRGEETQYF. The CDR3, as DNA: TGTGCCAGCAGCTACTGGAGGGGGGACAGGGGGGAAGAGACCCAGTACTTC. The chain has TRBV5-8 and TRBJ2-5; 11 nucleotides line up with TRBD1. Per the germline V gene, CDR1 is SGHTS and CDR2 is YDEGEE. The length of the CDR3 is 17 residues. J gave up 3 bases and V 3 bases, and 10 bases lay outside the gene matches.

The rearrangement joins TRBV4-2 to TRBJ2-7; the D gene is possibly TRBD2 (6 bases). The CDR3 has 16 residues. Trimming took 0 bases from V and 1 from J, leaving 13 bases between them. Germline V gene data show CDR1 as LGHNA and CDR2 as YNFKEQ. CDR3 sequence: CASSQEEGIGSYEQYF. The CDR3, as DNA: TGTGCCAGCAGCCAAGAGGAGGGTATTGGGTCCTACGAGCAGTACTTC.

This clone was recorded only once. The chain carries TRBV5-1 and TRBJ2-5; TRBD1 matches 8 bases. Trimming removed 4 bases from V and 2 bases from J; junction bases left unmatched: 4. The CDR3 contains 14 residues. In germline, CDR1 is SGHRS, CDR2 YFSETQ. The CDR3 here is CASSGRTGQETQYF. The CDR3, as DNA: TGCGCCAGCAGCGGGAGGACAGGGCAAGAGACCCAGTACTTC.

The CDR3 region has the DNA TGCGCCAGCAGCCAAGAAACAGTGTTGAACACTGAAGCTTTCTTT. Encoded protein: CASSQETVLNTEAFF. The V and J genes are TRBV4-1 and TRBJ1-1; no reliable D call. The CDR3 loop spans 15 amino acids. CDR1 and CDR2 (germline): MGHRA, YSYEKL. Trimming took 0 bases from V and 0 from J, leaving 8 bases between them.

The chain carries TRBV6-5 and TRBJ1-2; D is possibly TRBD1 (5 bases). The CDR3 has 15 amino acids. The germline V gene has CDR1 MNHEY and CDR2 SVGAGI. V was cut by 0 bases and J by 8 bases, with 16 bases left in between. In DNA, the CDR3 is TGTGCCAGCAGTTACTCCCTACAGGCCGGGGGAGGCTACACCTTC. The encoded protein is CASSYSLQAGGGYTF.

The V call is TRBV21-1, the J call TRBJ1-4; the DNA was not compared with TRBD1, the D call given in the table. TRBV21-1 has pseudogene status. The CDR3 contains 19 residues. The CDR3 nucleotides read TGTGCCAGCAGCAAAGCCAAAACCCAACCCCTACAGGGTTGGGAAAAACTGTTTTTT. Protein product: CASSKAKTQPLQGWEKLFF.

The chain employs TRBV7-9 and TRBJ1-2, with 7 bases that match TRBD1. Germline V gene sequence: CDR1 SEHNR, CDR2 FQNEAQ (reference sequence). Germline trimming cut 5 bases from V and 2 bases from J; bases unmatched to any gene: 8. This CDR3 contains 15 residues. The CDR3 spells CASSNGDRANYGYTF. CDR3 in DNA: TGTGCCAGCAGCAATGGAGACAGGGCCAACTATGGCTACACCTTC. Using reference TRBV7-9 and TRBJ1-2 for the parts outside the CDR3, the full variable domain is DTGVSQNPRHKITKRGQNVTFRCDPISEHNRLYWYRQTLGQGPEFLTYFQNEAQLEKSRLLSDRFSAERPKGSFSTLEIQRTEQGDSAMYLCASSNGDRANYGYTFGSGTRLTVV.

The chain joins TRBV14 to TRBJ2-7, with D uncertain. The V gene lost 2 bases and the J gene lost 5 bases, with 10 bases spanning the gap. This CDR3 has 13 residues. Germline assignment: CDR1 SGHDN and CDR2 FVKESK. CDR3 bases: TGTGCCAGCAGCCAACATACTTCCAACGAGCAGTACTTC. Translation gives CASSQHTSNEQYF.

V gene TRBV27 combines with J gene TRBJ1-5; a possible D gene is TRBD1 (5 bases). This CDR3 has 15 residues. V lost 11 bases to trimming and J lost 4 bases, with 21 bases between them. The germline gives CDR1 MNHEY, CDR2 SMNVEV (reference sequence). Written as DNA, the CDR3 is TGTGCCTCCCAAGGGGCAGGAGATTATAATCAGCCCCAGCATTTT. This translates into CASQGAGDYNQPQHF.

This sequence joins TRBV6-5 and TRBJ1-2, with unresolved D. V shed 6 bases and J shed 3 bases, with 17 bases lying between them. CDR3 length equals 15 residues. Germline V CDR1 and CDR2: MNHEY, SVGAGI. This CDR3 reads CASSPVDNRYYGYTF. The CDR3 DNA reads TGTGCCAGCAGCCCCGTAGACAATCGGTACTATGGCTACACCTTC.

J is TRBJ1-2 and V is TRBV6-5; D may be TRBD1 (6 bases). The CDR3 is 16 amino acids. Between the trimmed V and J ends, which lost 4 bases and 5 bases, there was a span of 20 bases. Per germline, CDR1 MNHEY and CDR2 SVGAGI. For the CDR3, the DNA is TGTGCCAGCAGTTCCACCCGCGGACAGCACAATTATGGCTACACCTTC. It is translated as CASSSTRGQHNYGYTF.

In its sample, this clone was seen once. The CDR3 coding sequence is TGTGCCAGCACCTGGACTAGTTCCACAGATACGCAGTATTTT. This gives the protein CASTWTSSTDTQYF. J is TRBJ2-3 and V is TRBV2, with 7 bases identical to TRBD2. Germline V gives CDR1 SNHLY, CDR2 FYNNEI. CDR3 length: 14 residues. V shed 7 bases, J shed 2 bases, and the junction held 6 bases outside the gene matches. The variable domain in full, with the rest retrieved from reference TRBV2 and TRBJ2-3, is EPEVTQTPSHQVTQMGQEVILRCVPISNHLYFYWYRQILGQKVEFLVSFYNNEISEKSEIFDDQFSVERPDGSNFTLKIRSTKLEDSAMYFCASTWTSSTDTQYFGPGTRLTVL.

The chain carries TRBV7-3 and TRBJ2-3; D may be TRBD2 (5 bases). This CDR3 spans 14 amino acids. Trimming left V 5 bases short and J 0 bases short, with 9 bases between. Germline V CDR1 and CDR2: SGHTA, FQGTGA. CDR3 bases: TGTGCCAGCAGCCGGGCGGGTAGCACAGATACGCAGTATTTT. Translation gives CASSRAGSTDTQYF.

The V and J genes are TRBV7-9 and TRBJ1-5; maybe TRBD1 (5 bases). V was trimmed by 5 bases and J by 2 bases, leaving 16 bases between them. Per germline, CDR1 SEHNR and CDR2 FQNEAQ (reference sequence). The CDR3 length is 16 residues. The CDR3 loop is CASSLRTTGGNQPQHF. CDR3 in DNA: TGTGCCAGCAGCCTCCGGACAACGGGGGGCAATCAGCCCCAGCATTTT.

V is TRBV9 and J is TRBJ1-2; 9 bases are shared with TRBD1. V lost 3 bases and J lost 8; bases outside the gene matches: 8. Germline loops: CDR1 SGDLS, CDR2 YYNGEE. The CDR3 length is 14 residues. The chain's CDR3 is CASSAPGQGTGYTF. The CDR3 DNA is TGTGCCAGCAGCGCTCCGGGACAGGGTACAGGCTACACCTTC.

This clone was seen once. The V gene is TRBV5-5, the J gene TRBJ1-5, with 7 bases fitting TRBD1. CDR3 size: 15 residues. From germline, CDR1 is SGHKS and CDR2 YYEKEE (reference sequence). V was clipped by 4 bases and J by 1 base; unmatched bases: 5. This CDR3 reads CASSLRDRSNQPQHF. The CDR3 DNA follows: TGTGCCAGCAGCCTCCGGGACAGAAGCAATCAGCCCCAGCATTTT.

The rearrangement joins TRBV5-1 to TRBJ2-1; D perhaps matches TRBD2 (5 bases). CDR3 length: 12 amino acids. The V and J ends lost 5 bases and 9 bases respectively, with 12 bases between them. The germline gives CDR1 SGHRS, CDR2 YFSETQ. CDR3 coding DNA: TGCGCCAGCAGTGCCGAGGGAGCTGAGCAGTTCTTC. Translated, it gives CASSAEGAEQFF.